This T cell receptor beta chain is from a study of blood T cell repertoires in COVID-19. Study background: Acute-phase and convalescent COVID-19 samples originated in the United States, Italy and Spain. PBMCs, B-cell-depleted T cells, or T cells provided the cDNA or gDNA that made up the material.

This clone turned up a few times. The CDR3 contains 14 residues. Germline V lookup: CDR1 MDHEN, CDR2 SYDVKM. J was trimmed by 5 bases and V by 7 bases; bases with no gene match: 10. Per the study methods: Amplified reference gene primers provided the basis for estimating nucleated cell counts. Generated by immunoSEQ multiplex PCR, the TCRdb table keeps only in-frame clones and is missing some. That table furnishes V, J and clone size, whereas the DNA furnished D and trimming. Of about 210,000 clones in the sample, roughly nine tenths are singletons; the top ten hold more than 0.7%. V and J are TRBV28 and TRBJ1-2, with 7 bases identical to TRBD1. The material sequenced was peripheral blood. The sequence derives from a woman between 65 and 79 years old with acute or convalescent COVID-19. This CDR3 is CASIQGGPFYGYTF. Here the CDR3 DNA reads TGTGCCAGCATCCAGGGGGGACCATTTTATGGCTACACCTTC.